The present TCR beta chain was sequenced within a study of T-cell reconstitution after alpha-beta-depleted transplantation in children. This clonotype came up many times. Preparing the TCRbeta library involved the use of unique molecular identifiers. TCRdb re-derived calls from the PCR reads in MiXCR, one entry per CDR3 protein. The sample contains roughly 400,000 distinct CDR3 sequences, over 20% of which appear only once. The CDR3 has 14 residues. Trimming took 6 bases from V and 0 from J; bases not matched to a gene: 2. CDR1 and CDR2 (germline): MNHEY, SVGAGI. Sequenced material: PBMCs from the stem cell graft donor, taken from the stem cell graft. The chain carries TRBV6-5 and TRBJ1-3, with 7 bases matching TRBD1. The TCR sequence derives from a human donor who donated a stem cell graft to a child with acute myeloid leukemia. The CDR3 DNA reads TGTGCCAGCAGCCGGGACAGCTCTGGAAACACCATATATTTT. Protein: CASSRDSSGNTIYF.